This entry is about one TCR beta chain. This entry comes from a study of CD8 T cells in Susac syndrome. With random hexamers, reverse transcription was performed on about 0.5 to 1 ug of RNA. TCRdb reprocessed the immunoSEQ multiplex PCR reads via MiXCR and lists one record per CDR3 protein. The table has fewer than 200,000 distinct CDR3 sequences, 91% seen once. Deletions cut 0 bases from V and 10 bases from J, with 11 bases between. The CDR3 totals 13 residues. CDR1 and CDR2 (germline): SGDLS, YYNGEE. The sequenced material came from CD4+ T cells from PBMCs. The receptor was derived from a human donor with Susac syndrome. The rearrangement uses TRBV9 and TRBJ2-1, with D perhaps TRBD1 or TRBD2 (6 bases each). CDR3 nucleotides: TGTGCCAGCAGCGTAGGGGGGGCTCAAGAGCAGTTCTTC. It encodes CASSVGGAQEQFF.